These 10 T cell receptor beta chains came from one sample sequenced in a study of glioma-infiltrating T cells. The iRepertoire nested amplicon-rescue multiplex PCR amplified TCR alpha and beta CDR3s from RNA. MiXCR, applied by TCRdb to the multiplex PCR reads, yields one record per CDR3 protein. The sample includes around 99,000 distinct CDR3 sequences, less than 30% of them seen just once. The sequenced sample consisted of glioma tissue, nonneoplastic brain tissue, or PBMCs (not recorded which). The source of these receptors is a human donor with low-grade glioma or glioblastoma, undergoing nonglioma brain surgery, or in good health (not recorded which).

The count of this clonotype is one. Germline and junction disagree at one end, which may indicate a read error. The chain links TRBV25-1 to TRBJ2-7, with a tentative D call TRBD2 (7 bases). The CDR3 is 12 residues long. The germline gives CDR1 MGHDK, CDR2 SYGVNS. The CDR3 reads CASRVGGREQCF. The CDR3 DNA reads TGTGCTAGCCGAGTTGGGGGGCGGGAGCAGTGCTTC.

With regard to this clonotype: A much larger clone sits a single nucleotide away, making a read error possible. The rearrangement links TRBV5-1 to TRBJ2-1; D assignment may be TRBD1 or TRBD2 (6 bases each). Germline CDR1 and CDR2: SGHRS and YFSETQ. CDR3 length: 12 residues. The CDR3 nucleotides are TGCGCCAGCAAAGGGGGGTCCAGTGAGCAGTTATTC. This translates into CASKGGSSEQLF.

This clonotype has a handful of counts. In DNA, the CDR3 is TGCAGCGCGGAACAGGGGGGCGGGGGCATTCAGTACTTC. This encodes CSAEQGGGGIQYF. The chain couples TRBV29-1 to TRBJ2-4; D perhaps matches TRBD1 (8 bases). Trimming removed 7 bases from V and 9 bases from J, with 19 bases in between. The CDR3 has 13 amino acids. Germline values: CDR1 SQVTM, CDR2 ANQGSEA. The complete variable domain, with remaining parts taken from reference TRBV29-1 and TRBJ2-4, reads SAVISQKPSRDICQRGTSLTIQCQVDSQVTMMFWYRQQPGQSLTLIATANQGSEATYESGFVIDKFPISRPNLTFSTLTVSNMSPEDSSIYLCSAEQGGGGIQYFGAGTRLSVL.

There are a few counts of this clonotype. The chain joins TRBV29-1 to TRBJ2-1; TRBD1 agrees at 7 bases. This CDR3 is built from 14 residues. The junction had 6 bases not matched to a gene; V was cut back by 3 bases and J by 4 bases. Looked up from germline, CDR1 is SQVTM and CDR2 is ANQGSEA. For the CDR3, the DNA is TGCAGCGTTGACGGGACAGCAGGATACAATGAGCAGTTCTTC. Translated, it gives CSVDGTAGYNEQFF.

This clonotype occurred many times. The rearrangement joins TRBV7-9 to TRBJ2-3; D is uncertain. The CDR3 runs to 12 residues. Trimming left V 4 bases short and J 8 bases short, with 10 bases between. Germline CDR1 SEHNR, CDR2 FQNEAQ (reference sequence). The CDR3 DNA reads as TGTGCCAGCAGCTACAGAGAAATTACGCAGTATTTT. Protein: CASSYREITQYF.

This clonotype occurred many times. CDR3 DNA: TGCAGCGTGGGACAGGGGCCCACTGAAGCTTTCTTT. Residues: CSVGQGPTEAFF. The genes are TRBV29-1 and TRBJ1-1, with TRBD1 identical over 10 bases. V lost 6 bases to trimming and J lost 4 bases; unmatched junction nucleotides: 2. Germline CDR1 and CDR2: SQVTM and ANQGSEA. This CDR3 is built from 12 residues.

This clonotype was seen many times. The rearrangement links TRBV6-1 to TRBJ1-1, with D tentatively TRBD1 (6 bases). There are 15 residues in the CDR3. V lost 0 bases and J 1 base, leaving 9 bases between the germline ends. Germline V lookup: CDR1 MNHNS, CDR2 SASEGT. The CDR3 DNA follows: TGTGCCAGCAGTGAAGCAGGGGGGACGAACACTGAAGCTTTCTTT. Translation gives CASSEAGGTNTEAFF.

The table lists this clonotype with a count of one. As the CDR3 is not closed by the conserved phenylalanine or tryptophan, this likely results from a read error. The chain has TRBV20-1 and TRBJ2-3; the match to TRBD2 covers 11 bases. This CDR3 is built from 18 residues. Germline V gene lookup returns CDR1 DFQATT and CDR2 SNEGSKA (reference sequence). Written as DNA, the CDR3 is TGCAGTACTAGAGAACTAGCGGGGGCCGCCCTGGGCACAGATACGCAGTATTCT. Encoded protein: CSTRELAGAALGTDTQYS.

As regards this clonotype: No conserved phenylalanine or tryptophan is present at the end of the CDR3, so a read error is the likely explanation. CDR3 in DNA: TGTGCCAGCAGATCCAACGGGGAGCTGTTTTTG. Translation: CASRSNGELFL. V and J are TRBV27 and TRBJ2-2; D call uncertain. V was cut by 6 bases and J by 7 bases, with 6 bases left in between. CDR1 is MNHEY, CDR2 SMNVEV, per germline (reference sequence). The CDR3 is made up of 11 amino acids.

For this clonotype: With a much larger clone just one base away, this may be a read error. This CDR3 is missing its conserved last phenylalanine or tryptophan, likely due to a read error. The chain employs TRBV24-1 and TRBJ2-3; D could derive from TRBD1 or TRBD2 (5 bases each). Germline loops: CDR1 KGHDR, CDR2 SFDVKD. CDR3 length equals 16 residues. V lost 3 bases, J lost 7 bases, and 19 bases lay in between. CDR3 loop: CATSDPGTAQSYTQYY. CDR3 sequence (DNA): TGTGCCACCAGTGATCCTGGGACGGCTCAGTCCTATACGCAGTATTAT.